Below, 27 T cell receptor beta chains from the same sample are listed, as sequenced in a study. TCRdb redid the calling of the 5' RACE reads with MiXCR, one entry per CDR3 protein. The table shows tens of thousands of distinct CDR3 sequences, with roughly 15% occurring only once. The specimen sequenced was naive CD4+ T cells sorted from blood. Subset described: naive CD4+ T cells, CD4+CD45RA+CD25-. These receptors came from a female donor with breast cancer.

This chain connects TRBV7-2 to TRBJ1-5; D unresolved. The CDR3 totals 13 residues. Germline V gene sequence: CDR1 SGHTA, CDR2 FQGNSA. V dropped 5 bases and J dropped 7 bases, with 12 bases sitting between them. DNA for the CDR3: TGTGCCAGCAGCGTAAGCGGCCGACAGCCCCAGCATTTT. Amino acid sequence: CASSVSGRQPQHF.

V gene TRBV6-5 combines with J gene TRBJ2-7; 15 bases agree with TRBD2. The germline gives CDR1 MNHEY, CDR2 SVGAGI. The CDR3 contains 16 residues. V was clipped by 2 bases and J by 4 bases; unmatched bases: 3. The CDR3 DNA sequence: TGTGCCAGCAGTTACAGGACTAGCGGGAGGGAGTACGAGCAGTACTTC. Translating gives CASSYRTSGREYEQYF.

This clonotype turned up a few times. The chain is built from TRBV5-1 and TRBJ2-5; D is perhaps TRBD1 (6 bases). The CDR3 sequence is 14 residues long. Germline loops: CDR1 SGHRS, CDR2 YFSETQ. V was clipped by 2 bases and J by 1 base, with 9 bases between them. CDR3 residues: CASSFQGSQETQYF. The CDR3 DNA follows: TGCGCCAGCAGCTTTCAGGGGTCCCAAGAGACCCAGTACTTC.

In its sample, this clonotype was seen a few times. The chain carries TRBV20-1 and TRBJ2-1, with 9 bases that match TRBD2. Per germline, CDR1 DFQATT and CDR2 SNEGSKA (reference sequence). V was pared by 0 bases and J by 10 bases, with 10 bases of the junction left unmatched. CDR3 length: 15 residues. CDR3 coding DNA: TGCAGTGCTAGAGATTCTAGCGGGAATTCATGGGAGCAGTTCTTC. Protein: CSARDSSGNSWEQFF.

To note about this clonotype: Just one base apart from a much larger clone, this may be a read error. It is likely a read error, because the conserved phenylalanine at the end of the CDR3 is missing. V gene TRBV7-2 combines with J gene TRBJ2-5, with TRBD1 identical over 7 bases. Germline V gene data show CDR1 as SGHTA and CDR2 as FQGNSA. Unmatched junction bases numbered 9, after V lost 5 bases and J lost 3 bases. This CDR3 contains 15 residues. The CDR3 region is CASSTYTGQEETQYL. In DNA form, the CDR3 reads TGTGCCAGCAGCACATATACCGGACAGGAAGAGACCCAGTACCTC.

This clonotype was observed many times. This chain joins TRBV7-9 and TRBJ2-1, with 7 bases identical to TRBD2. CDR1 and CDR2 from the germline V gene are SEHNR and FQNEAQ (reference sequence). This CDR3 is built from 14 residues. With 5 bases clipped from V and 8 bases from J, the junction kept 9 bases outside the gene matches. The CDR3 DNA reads TGTGCCAGCAGCGCCCGACTAGCTGTCGATGAGCAGTTCTTC. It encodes CASSARLAVDEQFF.

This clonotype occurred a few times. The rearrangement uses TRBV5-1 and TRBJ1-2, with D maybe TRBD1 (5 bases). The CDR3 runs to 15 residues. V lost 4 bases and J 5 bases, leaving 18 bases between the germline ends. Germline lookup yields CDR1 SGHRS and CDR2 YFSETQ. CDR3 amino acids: CASSPGHRDVYGYTF. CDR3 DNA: TGCGCCAGCAGCCCGGGGCACCGGGATGTATATGGCTACACCTTC.

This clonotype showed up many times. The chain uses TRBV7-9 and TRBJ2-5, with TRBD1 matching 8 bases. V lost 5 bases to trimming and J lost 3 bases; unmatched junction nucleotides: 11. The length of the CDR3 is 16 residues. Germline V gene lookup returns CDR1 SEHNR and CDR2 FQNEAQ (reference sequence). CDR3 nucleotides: TGTGCCAGCAGCCCATCCAGGGTGACAGGGGAAGAGACCCAGTACTTC. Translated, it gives CASSPSRVTGEETQYF.

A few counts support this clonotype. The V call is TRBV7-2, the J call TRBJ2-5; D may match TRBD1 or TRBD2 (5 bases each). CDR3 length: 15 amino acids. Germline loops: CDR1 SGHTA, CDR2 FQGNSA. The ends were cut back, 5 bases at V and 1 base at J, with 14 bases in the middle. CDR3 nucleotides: TGTGCCAGCAGCCCACCCACCGGGGCCCAAGAGACCCAGTACTTC. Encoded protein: CASSPPTGAQETQYF. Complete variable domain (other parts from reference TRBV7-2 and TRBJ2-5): GAGVSQSPSNKVTEKGKDVELRCDPISGHTALYWYRQSLGQGLEFLIYFQGNSAPDKSGLPSDRFSAERTGGSVSTLTIQRTQQEDSAVYLCASSPPTGAQETQYFGPGTRLLVL.

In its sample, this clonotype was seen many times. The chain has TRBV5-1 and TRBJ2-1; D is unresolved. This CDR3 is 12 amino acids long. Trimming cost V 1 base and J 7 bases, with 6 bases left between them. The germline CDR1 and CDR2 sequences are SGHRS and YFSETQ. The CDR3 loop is CASSLSINEQFF. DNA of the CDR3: TGCGCCAGCAGCTTGTCCATAAATGAGCAGTTCTTC.

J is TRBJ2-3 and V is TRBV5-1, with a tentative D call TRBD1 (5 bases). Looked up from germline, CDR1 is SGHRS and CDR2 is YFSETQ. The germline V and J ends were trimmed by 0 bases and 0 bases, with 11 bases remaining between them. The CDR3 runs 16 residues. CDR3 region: CASSLATATSTDTQYF. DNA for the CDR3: TGCGCCAGCAGCTTGGCGACAGCGACTAGCACAGATACGCAGTATTTT.

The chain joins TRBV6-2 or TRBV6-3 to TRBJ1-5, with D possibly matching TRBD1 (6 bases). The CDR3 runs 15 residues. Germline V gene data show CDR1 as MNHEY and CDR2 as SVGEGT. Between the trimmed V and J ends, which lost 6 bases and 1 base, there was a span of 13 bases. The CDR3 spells CASRPRGPSNQPQHF. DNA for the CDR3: TGTGCCAGCAGGCCCAGGGGCCCCAGCAATCAGCCCCAGCATTTT.

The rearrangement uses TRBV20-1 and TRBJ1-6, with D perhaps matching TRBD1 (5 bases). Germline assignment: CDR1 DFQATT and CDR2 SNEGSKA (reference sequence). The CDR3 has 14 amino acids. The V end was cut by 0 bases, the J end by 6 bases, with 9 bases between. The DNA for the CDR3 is TGCAGTGCTAGAGACGGGGGGGTTAATTCACCCCTCCACTTT. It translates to CSARDGGVNSPLHF.

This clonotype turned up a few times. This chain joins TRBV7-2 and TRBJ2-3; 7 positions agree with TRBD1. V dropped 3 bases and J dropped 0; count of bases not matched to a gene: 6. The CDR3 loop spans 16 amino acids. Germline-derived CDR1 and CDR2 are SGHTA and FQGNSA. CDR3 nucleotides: TGTGCCAGCAGCTTTACCGGGACAGCTAGCACAGATACGCAGTATTTT. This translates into CASSFTGTASTDTQYF.

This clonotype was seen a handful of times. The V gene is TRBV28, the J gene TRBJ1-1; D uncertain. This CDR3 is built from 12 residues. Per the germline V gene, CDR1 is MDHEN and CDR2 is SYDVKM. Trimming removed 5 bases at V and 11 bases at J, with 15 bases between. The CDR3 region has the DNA TGTGCCAGCAGTCGACGACTGGAGTCGGCTTTCTTT. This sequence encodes CASSRRLESAFF.

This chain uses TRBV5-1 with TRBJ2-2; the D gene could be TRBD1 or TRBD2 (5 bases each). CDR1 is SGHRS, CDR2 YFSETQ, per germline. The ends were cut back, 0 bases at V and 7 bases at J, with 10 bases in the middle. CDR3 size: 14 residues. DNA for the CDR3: TGCGCCAGCAGCTTGGACGGGACGGGCGGGGAGCTGTTTTTT. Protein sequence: CASSLDGTGGELFF.

As DNA, the CDR3 is TGCGCCAGCAGCCAAGAATTGAGCGGGAGAGTCACAGATACGCAGTATTTT. Translated: CASSQELSGRVTDTQYF. The chain recombines TRBV4-1 with TRBJ2-3, with 8 bases matching TRBD2. This CDR3 comprises 17 residues. The germline V gene encodes CDR1 MGHRA and CDR2 YSYEKL. J lost 2 bases, V lost 0 bases, and 7 bases had no gene match.

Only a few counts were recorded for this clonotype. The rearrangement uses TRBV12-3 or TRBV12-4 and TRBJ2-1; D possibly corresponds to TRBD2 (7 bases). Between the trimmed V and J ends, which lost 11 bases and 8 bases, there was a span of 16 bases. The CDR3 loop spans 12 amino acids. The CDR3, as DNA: TGTGCCCAGGGGCGGGGGCTGCATGAGCAGTTCTTC. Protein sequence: CAQGRGLHEQFF.

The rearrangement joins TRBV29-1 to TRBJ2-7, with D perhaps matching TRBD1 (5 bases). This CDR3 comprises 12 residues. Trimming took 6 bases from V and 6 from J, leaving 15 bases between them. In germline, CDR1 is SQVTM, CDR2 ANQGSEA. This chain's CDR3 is CSVFQGSREQYF. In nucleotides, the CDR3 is TGCAGCGTCTTCCAGGGTTCGCGCGAGCAGTACTTC.

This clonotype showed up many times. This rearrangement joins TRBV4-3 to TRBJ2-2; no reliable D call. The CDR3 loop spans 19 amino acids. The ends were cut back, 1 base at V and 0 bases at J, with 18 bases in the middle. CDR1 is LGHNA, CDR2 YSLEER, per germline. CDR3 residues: CASSQGLVGRTSNTGELFF. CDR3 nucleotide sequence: TGCGCCAGCAGCCAAGGTCTGGTCGGACGGACCTCGAACACCGGGGAGCTGTTTTTT.

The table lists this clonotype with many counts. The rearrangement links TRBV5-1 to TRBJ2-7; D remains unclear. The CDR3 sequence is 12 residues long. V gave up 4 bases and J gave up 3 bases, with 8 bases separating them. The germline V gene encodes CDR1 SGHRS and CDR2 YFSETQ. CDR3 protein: CASSEGVYEQYF. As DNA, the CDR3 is TGCGCCAGCAGCGAAGGAGTCTACGAGCAGTACTTC.

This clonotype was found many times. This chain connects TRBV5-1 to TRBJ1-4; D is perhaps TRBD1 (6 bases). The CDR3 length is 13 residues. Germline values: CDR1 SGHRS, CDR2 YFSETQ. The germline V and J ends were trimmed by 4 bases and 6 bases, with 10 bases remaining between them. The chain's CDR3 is CASSGTTYEKLFF. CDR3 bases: TGCGCCAGCAGCGGGACAACCTATGAAAAACTGTTTTTT. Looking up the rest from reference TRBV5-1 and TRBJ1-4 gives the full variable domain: KAGVTQTPRYLIKTRGQQVTLSCSPISGHRSVSWYQQTPGQGLQFLFEYFSETQRNKGNFPGRFSGRQFSNSRSEMNVSTLELGDSALYLCASSGTTYEKLFFGSGTQLSVL.

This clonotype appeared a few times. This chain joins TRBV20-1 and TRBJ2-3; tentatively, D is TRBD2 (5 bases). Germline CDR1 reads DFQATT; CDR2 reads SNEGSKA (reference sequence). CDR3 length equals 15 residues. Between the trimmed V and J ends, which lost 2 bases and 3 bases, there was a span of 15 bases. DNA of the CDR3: TGCAGTGCTAGATCTGGGCCGGGATCGACAGATACGCAGTATTTT. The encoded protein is CSARSGPGSTDTQYF.

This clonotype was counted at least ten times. The CDR3 loop reads CASSLSGTGNQPQHF. As DNA, the CDR3 is TGCGCCAGCAGCTTGTCGGGGACGGGCAATCAGCCCCAGCATTTT. The chain links TRBV5-1 to TRBJ1-5, with D possibly TRBD1 on 5 matching bases. Germline V gives CDR1 SGHRS, CDR2 YFSETQ. Deletions cut 1 base from V and 2 bases from J, with 10 bases between. There are 15 residues in the CDR3.

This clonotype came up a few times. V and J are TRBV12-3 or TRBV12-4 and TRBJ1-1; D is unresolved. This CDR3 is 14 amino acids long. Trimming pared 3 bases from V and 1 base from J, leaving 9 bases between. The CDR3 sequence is CASSFRAGNTEAFF. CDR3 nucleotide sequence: TGTGCCAGCAGTTTTAGAGCGGGGAACACTGAAGCTTTCTTT.

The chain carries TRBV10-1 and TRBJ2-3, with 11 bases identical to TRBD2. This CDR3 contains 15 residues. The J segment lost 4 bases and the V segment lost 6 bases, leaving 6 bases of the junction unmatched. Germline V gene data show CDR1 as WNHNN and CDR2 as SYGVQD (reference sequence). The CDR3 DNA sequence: TGCGCCAGCAGCTTAGCGGGAGGGCCCTCAGATACGCAGTATTTT. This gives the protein CASSLAGGPSDTQYF.

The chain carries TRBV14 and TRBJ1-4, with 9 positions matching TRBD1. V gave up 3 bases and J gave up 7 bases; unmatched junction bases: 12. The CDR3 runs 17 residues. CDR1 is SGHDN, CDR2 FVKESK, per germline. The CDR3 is CASSQGQGAVFGEKLFF. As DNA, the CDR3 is TGTGCCAGCAGCCAGGGACAGGGAGCGGTGTTTGGTGAAAAACTGTTTTTT.